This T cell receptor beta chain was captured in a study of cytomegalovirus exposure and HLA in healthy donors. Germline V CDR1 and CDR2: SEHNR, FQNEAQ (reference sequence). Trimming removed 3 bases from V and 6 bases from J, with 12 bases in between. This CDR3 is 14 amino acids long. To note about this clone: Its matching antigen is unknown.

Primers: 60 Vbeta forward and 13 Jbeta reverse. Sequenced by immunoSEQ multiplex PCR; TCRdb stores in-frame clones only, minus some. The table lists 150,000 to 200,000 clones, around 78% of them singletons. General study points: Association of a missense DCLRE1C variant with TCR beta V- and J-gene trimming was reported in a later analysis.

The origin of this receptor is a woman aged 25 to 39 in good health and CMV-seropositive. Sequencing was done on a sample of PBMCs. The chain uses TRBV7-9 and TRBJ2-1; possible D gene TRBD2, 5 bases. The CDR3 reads CASSFPGSVNEQFF. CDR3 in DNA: TGTGCCAGCAGCTTCCCGGGATCGGTCAATGAGCAGTTCTTC.